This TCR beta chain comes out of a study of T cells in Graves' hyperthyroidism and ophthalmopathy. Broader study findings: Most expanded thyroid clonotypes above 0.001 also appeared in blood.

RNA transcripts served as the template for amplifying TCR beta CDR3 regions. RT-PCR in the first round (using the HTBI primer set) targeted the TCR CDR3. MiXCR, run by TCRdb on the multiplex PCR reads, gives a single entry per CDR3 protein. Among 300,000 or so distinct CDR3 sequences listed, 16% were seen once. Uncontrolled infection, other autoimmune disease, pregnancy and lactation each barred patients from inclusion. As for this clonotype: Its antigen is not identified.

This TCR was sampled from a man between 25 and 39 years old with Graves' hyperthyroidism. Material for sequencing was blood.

This CDR3 reads CASSKTPYGYTF. The CDR3 DNA is TGTGCCAGCAGTAAAACTCCCTATGGCTACACCTTC. The chain recombines TRBV28 with TRBJ1-2; D unresolved. CDR3 length equals 12 residues. V was cut by 5 bases and J by 4 bases, with 8 bases left in between. Germline V gives CDR1 MDHEN, CDR2 SYDVKM.